These 22 T cell receptor beta chains were all obtained from the same sample, sequenced in a study of T cells expressing NK-cell markers. From the 5' RACE reads, TCRdb lists one entry per CDR3 protein and no DNA. This table lists 450,000 to 600,000 distinct CDR3 sequences. The sequenced material came from blood T cells: a sorted CD56 or NKG2C T cell subset, CD4+ or CD8+ T cells, or bulk PBMC T cells (not recorded which). These receptors came from a man aged 18 to 35 in good health.

V gene TRBV4-1 combines with J gene TRBJ2-5. The CDR3 totals 12 residues. Germline CDR1 MGHRA, CDR2 YSYEKL. CDR3 region: CASSRPRGTQYF.

V usage is TRBV20-1 and J usage is TRBJ1-1; the TCRdb D gene call, TRBD1, has no DNA to confirm it. The CDR3 is 13 amino acids. The germline V gene has CDR1 DFQATT and CDR2 SNEGSKA (reference sequence). Here the CDR3 reads CSASRGIYTEAFF.

The J gene is TRBJ2-2, the V gene TRBV4-2; no DNA is available, so the TRBD1 call from TCRdb remains unchecked. Germline loops: CDR1 LGHNA, CDR2 YNFKEQ. The CDR3 consists of 18 residues. The CDR3 region is CASSQVRGRPTNTGELFF.

The chain employs TRBV7-9 and TRBJ1-1; TCRdb gives TRBD1 as the D gene, but with no DNA this cannot be confirmed. Germline V CDR1 and CDR2: SEHNR, FQNEAQ (reference sequence). CDR3 length equals 13 residues. CDR3 amino acids: CATDRFLNTEAFF.

The CDR3 here is CASSPRRTSGRKETQYF. The chain carries TRBV12-3 or TRBV12-4 and TRBJ2-5; TCRdb proposes TRBD2, but this gene call is untestable without DNA. This CDR3 is 17 amino acids long.

The V and J genes are TRBV3-1 and TRBJ2-1; TCRdb calls TRBD2, which cannot be checked without DNA. The CDR3 contains 18 residues. Germline V CDR1 and CDR2: LGHDT, YNNKEL (reference sequence). The CDR3 loop is CASSQQLAGRYSYNEQFF.

CDR3 in amino acids: CASSSLGTSNEQFF. This rearrangement joins TRBV9 to TRBJ2-1; there is no DNA to check the TCRdb D call of TRBD1. CDR3 length equals 14 residues. Germline V lookup: CDR1 SGDLS, CDR2 YYNGEE.

The J gene is TRBJ2-5, the V gene TRBV4-2; the D call from TCRdb, TRBD2, cannot be confirmed without DNA. CDR3 length: 15 residues. Germline V CDR1 and CDR2: LGHNA, YNFKEQ. This CDR3 reads CASSAPSTTQETQYF.

The rearrangement joins TRBV20-1 to TRBJ2-7; absent DNA, TCRdb's TRBD2 call cannot be checked. This CDR3 comprises 17 residues. CDR1 and CDR2 (germline): DFQATT, SNEGSKA (reference sequence). The CDR3 region is CSASSGAGGLGEYEQYF.

The rearrangement joins TRBV12-3 or TRBV12-4 to TRBJ2-5; TCRdb reports TRBD2, a call that lacks DNA to check it against. The CDR3 length is 14 residues. The CDR3 sequence: CASSAGLGQETQYF.

CDR3 sequence reads: CASRLVAGGIYEQFF. This sequence joins TRBV5-5 and TRBJ2-1; TCRdb's assignment of TRBD2 cannot be checked, as there is no DNA. This CDR3 is built from 15 residues. In germline, CDR1 is SGHKS, CDR2 YYEKEE (reference sequence). The whole variable domain, remainder taken from reference TRBV5-5 and TRBJ2-1, is DAGVTQSPTHLIKTRGQQVTLRCSPISGHKSVSWYQQVLGQGPQFIFQYYEKEERGRGNFPDRFSARQFPNYSSELNVNALLLGDSALYLCASRLVAGGIYEQFFGPGTRLTVL.

The chain has TRBV9 and TRBJ2-3; TCRdb gives TRBD1 as the D gene, but with no DNA this cannot be confirmed. Germline V gives CDR1 SGDLS, CDR2 YYNGEE. This CDR3 comprises 14 residues. The CDR3 protein is CASSGPTGVDTQYF.

V and J are TRBV20-1 and TRBJ2-7; TCRdb picks TRBD2, but there is no DNA to check that call. Germline V gene data show CDR1 as DFQATT and CDR2 as SNEGSKA (reference sequence). The CDR3 has 16 amino acids. This CDR3 is CSAKLAGALRSYEQYF.

V usage is TRBV5-1 and J usage is TRBJ2-5; TCRdb gives TRBD1 as the D gene, but with no DNA this cannot be confirmed. This CDR3 is built from 15 residues. Germline loops: CDR1 SGHRS, CDR2 YFSETQ. The CDR3 sequence is CASSLGDRDFETQYF.

This chain joins TRBV9 and TRBJ2-6; TCRdb picks TRBD2, but there is no DNA to check that call. This CDR3 is 15 amino acids long. From germline, CDR1 is SGDLS and CDR2 YYNGEE. CDR3 protein: CASSGWRTGANVLTF.

The V and J genes are TRBV20-1 and TRBJ2-1; the TCRdb call, TRBD2, lacks DNA for checking. Germline CDR1 and CDR2: DFQATT and SNEGSKA (reference sequence). The CDR3 has 14 amino acids. CDR3 region: CSRVASGRRNEQFF.

The gene calls are TRBV28 and TRBJ2-7; TCRdb selects TRBD2, and the lack of DNA leaves this call unchecked. Germline V gene data show CDR1 as MDHEN and CDR2 as SYDVKM. This CDR3 contains 15 residues. This chain's CDR3 is CASSLSVPSSYEQYF. Variable domain in full (rest from reference TRBV28 and TRBJ2-7): DVKVTQSSRYLVKRTGEKVFLECVQDMDHENMFWYRQDPGLGLRLIYFSYDVKMKEKGDIPEGYSVSREKKERFSLILESASTNQTSMYLCASSLSVPSSYEQYFGPGTRLTVT.

The V call is TRBV6-5, the J call TRBJ2-5. Germline assignment: CDR1 MNHEY and CDR2 SVGAGI. This CDR3 has 11 residues. The CDR3 here is CASGKQETQYF.

The chain uses TRBV7-9 and TRBJ1-4. The V gene's germline CDR1 is SEHNR and CDR2 FQNEAQ (reference sequence). CDR3 length: 15 residues. The CDR3 reads CASSFKGPTNEKLFF.

The V gene is TRBV25-1, the J gene TRBJ1-5. CDR3 length: 14 residues. The germline gives CDR1 MGHDK, CDR2 SYGVNS. The CDR3 is CASSEPGPNQPQHF.

The chain is built from TRBV7-2 and TRBJ1-5; the D call from TCRdb, TRBD1, cannot be confirmed without DNA. The CDR3 is 16 residues long. The germline gives CDR1 SGHTA, CDR2 FQGNSA. The CDR3 loop reads CASSSLDGGFNQPQHF.

The rearrangement links TRBV5-1 to TRBJ2-1; TCRdb selects TRBD2, and the lack of DNA leaves this call unchecked. The CDR3 runs to 13 residues. The V gene's germline CDR1 is SGHRS and CDR2 YFSETQ. The CDR3 region is CASRAGSYNEQFF.